A selection of T cell receptor beta chains follows, all from one sample in a study of T-cell memory formation after mild COVID-19. TCRdb fed the 5' RACE reads into MiXCR, producing one record per CDR3 protein. The data contain around 200,000 distinct CDR3 sequences, roughly 16% of them singletons. The sequenced sample consisted of PBMCs or a T cell subset sorted from them (not recorded which). These receptors were collected from an adult woman who had mild COVID-19 (a few samples of this study predate the infection). Cell type and time point are not known. Each CDR3 is given with its conserved first and last residue. The D gene is left open where the match is weak. Clone size is given for some rows only: seen once, a few or many times, or a class if the clone is expanded.

TRBV20-1	-	TRBJ2-7	TRBD2	CSASQGIGREIPHGEQYF	TGCAGTGCTTCACAGGGTATCGGGAGGGAGATCCCCCATGGGGAGCAGTACTTC
TRBV5-1	few	TRBJ2-3	TRBD2	CASSREASDTQYF	TGCGCCAGCAGCCGGGAGGCTTCGGATACGCAGTATTTT
TRBV12-3/TRBV12-4	few	TRBJ2-3	TRBD1	CASSLGRDRTGGTDTQYF	TGTGCCAGCAGTTTGGGACGGGACAGGACCGGGGGCACAGATACGCAGTATTTT
TRBV2	few	TRBJ2-6	-	CASRGVSGANVLTF	TGTGCCAGCAGGGGGGTGTCCGGGGCCAACGTCCTGACTTTC
TRBV11-3	-	TRBJ2-5	TRBD2	CASRIAGVETQYF	TGTGCCAGCCGAATAGCGGGAGTGGAGACCCAGTACTTC
TRBV27	few	TRBJ1-2	-	CASSFSSNYGYTF	TGTGCCAGCAGTTTTTCTAGCAACTATGGCTACACCTTC
TRBV11-3	-	TRBJ2-7	TRBD2	CASSPSAASGVYEQYF	TGTGCCAGCAGCCCTAGTGCTGCTAGCGGGGTATACGAGCAGTACTTC
TRBV5-6	-	TRBJ2-1	TRBD2	CASSLPGLAYNEQFF	TGTGCCAGCAGCTTGCCGGGACTAGCCTACAATGAGCAGTTCTTC
TRBV28	-	TRBJ1-5	-	CASSASGSGPQHF	TGTGCCAGCAGTGCCTCGGGGTCAGGGCCCCAGCATTTT
TRBV12-3/TRBV12-4	few	TRBJ1-2	TRBD1	CASARTGSLLGYTF	TGTGCCAGCGCACGGACAGGGTCTTTACTGGGCTACACCTTC
TRBV12-3/TRBV12-4	-	TRBJ2-7	-	CASSARDSTYEQYF	TGTGCCAGCAGTGCACGGGACTCAACCTACGAGCAGTACTTC
TRBV4-2	many	TRBJ1-1	-	CASSQVGSGDRAFF	TGTGCCAGCAGCCAAGTCGGATCTGGAGACAGAGCTTTCTTT
TRBV6-1	-	TRBJ1-1	-	CASTRMNTEAFF	TGTGCCAGCACCAGAATGAACACTGAAGCTTTCTTT
TRBV12-3/TRBV12-4	few	TRBJ2-1	TRBD2	CASRPTSGGHNEQFF	TGTGCCAGCAGACCGACTAGCGGGGGACACAATGAGCAGTTCTTC
TRBV7-2	-	TRBJ2-1	TRBD1	CASSLGQGDEQFF	TGTGCCAGCAGCTTAGGACAGGGGGATGAGCAGTTCTTC
TRBV11-3	-	TRBJ2-2	TRBD1	CASSWTGNAGELFF	TGTGCCAGCAGTTGGACAGGGAACGCCGGGGAGCTGTTTTTT
TRBV3-1	-	TRBJ2-2	-	CASSHDGLVTGELFF	TGTGCCAGCAGCCACGACGGGCTGGTCACCGGGGAGCTGTTTTTT
TRBV20-1	-	TRBJ2-7	TRBD1	CSAREGTALYEQYF	TGCAGTGCTAGAGAAGGGACAGCACTTTACGAGCAGTACTTC
TRBV5-1	many	TRBJ2-3	TRBD2	CASSPGGDTQYF	TGCGCCAGCAGCCCGGGGGGAGATACGCAGTATTTT
TRBV20-1	few	TRBJ1-5	-	CSAVDRNQPQHF	TGCAGTGCTGTAGATCGGAATCAGCCCCAGCATTTT
TRBV4-1	-	TRBJ2-2	-	CASSQEGVSWDGTGELFF	TGCGCCAGCAGCCAAGAGGGGGTCAGTTGGGATGGCACCGGGGAGCTGTTTTTT
TRBV12-3/TRBV12-4	-	TRBJ2-7	TRBD1	CASSLAFRDRGHEQYF	TGTGCCAGCAGTTTAGCATTCCGGGACAGGGGTCACGAGCAGTACTTC
TRBV29-1	few	TRBJ2-7	-	CSALGPIVGIPQHKQYF	TGCAGCGCGCTCGGGCCCATCGTGGGGATACCCCAACATAAGCAGTACTTC
TRBV29-1	few	TRBJ1-1	TRBD1	CSGGTGGETEAFF	TGCAGCGGAGGGACAGGGGGAGAAACTGAAGCTTTCTTT
TRBV7-9	few	TRBJ2-3	TRBD2	CASSPRTSGSRDTQYF	TGTGCCAGCAGCCCTAGGACTAGCGGGAGCCGAGATACGCAGTATTTT
TRBV5-1	-	TRBJ2-7	TRBD1	CASSSGTGVSYEQYF	TGCGCCAGCAGCTCCGGGACAGGGGTCTCCTACGAGCAGTACTTC
TRBV4-3	-	TRBJ1-4	TRBD1	CASSPRGTGGEKLFF	TGCGCCAGCAGCCCGCGGGGGACAGGCGGTGAAAAACTGTTTTTT
TRBV29-1	few	TRBJ1-1	-	CSVCSMNTEAFF	TGCAGCGTTTGCAGTATGAACACTGAAGCTTTCTTT
TRBV6-5	-	TRBJ2-2	-	CASSRTLPTAGELFF	TGTGCCAGCAGCCGGACACTACCTACCGCCGGGGAGCTGTTTTTT
TRBV6-6	-	TRBJ2-3	-	CASWTVSTDTQYF	TGTGCCAGCTGGACGGTTAGCACAGATACGCAGTATTTT
TRBV7-7	many	TRBJ2-3	-	CASGMGGRGMDTQYF	TGTGCCAGCGGAATGGGGGGCAGGGGGATGGATACGCAGTATTTT
TRBV12-3/TRBV12-4	-	TRBJ2-2	TRBD1	CASSPSTGGYTGELFF	TGTGCCAGCAGCCCTTCGACAGGGGGTTACACCGGGGAGCTGTTTTTT
TRBV4-1	few	TRBJ2-3	-	CASSQLVQGPDTQYF	TGCGCCAGCAGCCAACTTGTCCAGGGACCAGATACGCAGTATTTT
TRBV7-2	few	TRBJ2-5	TRBD2	CASGASGMGQETQYF	TGTGCCAGCGGGGCTAGCGGGATGGGACAAGAGACCCAGTACTTC
TRBV5-5	-	TRBJ2-7	-	CASSFPGAPRAYYEQYF	TGTGCCAGCAGCTTTCCGGGAGCCCCTCGGGCATACTACGAGCAGTACTTC
TRBV30	-	TRBJ2-7	-	CAWSVARAHEQYF	TGTGCCTGGAGTGTAGCACGGGCGCACGAGCAGTACTTC
TRBV27	few	TRBJ2-1	TRBD2	CASTRAGGYNEQFF	TGTGCCAGCACCCGAGCGGGGGGATACAATGAGCAGTTCTTC
TRBV4-3	many	TRBJ2-6	-	CASSHQRGSGANVLTF	TGCGCCAGCAGCCACCAGAGGGGTTCCGGGGCCAACGTCCTGACTTTC